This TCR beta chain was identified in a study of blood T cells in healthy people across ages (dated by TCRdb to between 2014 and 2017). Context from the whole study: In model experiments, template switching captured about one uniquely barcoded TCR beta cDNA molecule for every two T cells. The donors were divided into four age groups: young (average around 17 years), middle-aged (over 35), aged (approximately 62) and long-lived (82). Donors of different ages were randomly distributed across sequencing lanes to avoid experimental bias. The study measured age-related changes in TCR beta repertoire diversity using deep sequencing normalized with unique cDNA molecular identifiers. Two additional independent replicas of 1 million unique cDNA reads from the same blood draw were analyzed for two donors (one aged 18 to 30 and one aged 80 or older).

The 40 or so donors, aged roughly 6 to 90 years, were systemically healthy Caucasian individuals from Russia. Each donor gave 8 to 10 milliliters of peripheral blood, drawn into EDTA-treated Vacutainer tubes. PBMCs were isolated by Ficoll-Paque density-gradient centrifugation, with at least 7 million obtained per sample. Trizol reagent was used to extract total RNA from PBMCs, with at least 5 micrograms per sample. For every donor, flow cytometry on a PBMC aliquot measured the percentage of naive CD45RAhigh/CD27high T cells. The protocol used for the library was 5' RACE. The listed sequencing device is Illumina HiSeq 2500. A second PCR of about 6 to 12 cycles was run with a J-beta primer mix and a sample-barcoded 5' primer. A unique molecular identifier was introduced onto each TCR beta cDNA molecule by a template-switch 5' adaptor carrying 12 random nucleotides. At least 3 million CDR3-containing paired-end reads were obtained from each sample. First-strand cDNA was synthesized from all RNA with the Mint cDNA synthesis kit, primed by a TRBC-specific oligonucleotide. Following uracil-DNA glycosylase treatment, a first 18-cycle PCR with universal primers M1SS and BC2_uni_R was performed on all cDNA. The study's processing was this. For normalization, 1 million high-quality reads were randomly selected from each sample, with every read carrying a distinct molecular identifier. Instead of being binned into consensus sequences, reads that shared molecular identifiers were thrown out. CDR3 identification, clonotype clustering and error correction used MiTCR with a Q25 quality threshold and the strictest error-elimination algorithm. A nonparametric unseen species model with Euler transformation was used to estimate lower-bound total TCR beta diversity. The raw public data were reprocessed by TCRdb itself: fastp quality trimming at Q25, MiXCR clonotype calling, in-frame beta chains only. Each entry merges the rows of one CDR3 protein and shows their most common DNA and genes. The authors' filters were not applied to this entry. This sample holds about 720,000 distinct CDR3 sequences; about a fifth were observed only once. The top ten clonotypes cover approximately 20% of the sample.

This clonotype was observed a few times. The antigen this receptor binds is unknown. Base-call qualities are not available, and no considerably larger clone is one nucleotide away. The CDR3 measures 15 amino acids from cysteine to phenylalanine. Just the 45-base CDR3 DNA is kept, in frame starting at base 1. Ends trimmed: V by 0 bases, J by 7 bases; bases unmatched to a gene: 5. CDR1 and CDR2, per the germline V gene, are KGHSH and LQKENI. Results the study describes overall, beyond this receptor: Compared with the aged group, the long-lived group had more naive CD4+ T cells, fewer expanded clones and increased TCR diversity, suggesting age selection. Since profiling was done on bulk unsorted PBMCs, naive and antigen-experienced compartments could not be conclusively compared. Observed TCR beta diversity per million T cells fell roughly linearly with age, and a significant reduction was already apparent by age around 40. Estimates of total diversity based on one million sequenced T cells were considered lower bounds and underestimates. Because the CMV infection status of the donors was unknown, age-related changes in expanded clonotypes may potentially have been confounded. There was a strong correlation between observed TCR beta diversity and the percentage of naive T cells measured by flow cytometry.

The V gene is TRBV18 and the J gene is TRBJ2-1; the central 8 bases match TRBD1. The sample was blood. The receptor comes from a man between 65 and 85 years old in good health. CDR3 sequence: CASSPPDRAWNEQFF. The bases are TGTGCCAGCTCACCACCGGACAGGGCTTGGAATGAGCAGTTCTTC.